This T cell receptor (beta chain) was identified during a study of Ad26.COV2.S vaccination and SARS-CoV-2 variants. In the study overall: Donor was one of the participants in the Ad26.COV2.S arm of the COV1001 trial. Dosing was one shot or two shots 56 days apart. Points from the study as a whole: Total T cell responses, in the TCR breadth and depth analyses, may have been underestimated. Substantial breadth was reportedly displayed by spike-specific CD8+ and CD4+ T cell responses after vaccination.

The CDR3 is 15 residues long. The V end was cut by 5 bases, the J end by 4 bases, with 15 bases between. Germline-derived CDR1 and CDR2 are MRHNA and SNTAGT. Treatment specified: some 20 received Ad26.COV2.S at low or high dose, single or two shots; about five received placebo; per-sample allocation not given. Each sample was drawn 63 days after the first injection (of vaccine or placebo). Comments on this clone: Its antigen is currently unknown.

Libraries were prepared by immunoSEQ multiplex PCR; TCRdb keeps only in-frame clonotypes and omits some of them. Of about half a million clones in the sample, 80% to 90% were seen once. The sequenced sample was peripheral blood, obtained in a trial of Ad26.COV2.S vaccine versus placebo. This TCR derives from a person aged 18-65 years who received the Ad26.COV2.S COVID-19 vaccine or a placebo. The rearrangement links TRBV6-4 to TRBJ2-1, with D perhaps TRBD1 (7 bases). The CDR3 coding sequence is TGTGCCAGCAGTCTCACAGGGGAGGCTTACAATGAGCAGTTCTTC. It is translated as CASSLTGEAYNEQFF.